The 5 T cell receptor beta chains below were found in one sample sequenced in a study of tumor and adjacent non-tumor tissue in lung cancer. No cell sorting was done before RNA was extracted from the tissue. A modified ARM-PCR protocol with three rounds of nested PCR amplified TCRbeta. TCRdb reanalysed the multiplex PCR reads using MiXCR and keeps one entry per CDR3 protein. The top ten clones hold 9.5% to 15% of a sample with roughly 75,000 distinct CDR3 sequences, 60% to 80% of them seen once. The sample comprised lung tumor tissue. All receptors come from a woman between 50 and 59 years old with non-small cell lung cancer.

This clonotype showed up just once. With a much larger clone just one base away, this may be a read error. The CDR3 DNA sequence: TGCACCAGCAGCGTACAGACAGGGTCGTCTGGGGCCAACGTCCTGACTTTC. Protein sequence: CTSSVQTGSSGANVLTF. The chain is built from TRBV5-1 and TRBJ2-6, with 7 bases that match TRBD1. Per the germline V gene, CDR1 is SGHRS and CDR2 is YFSETQ. This CDR3 contains 17 residues.

About this clonotype itself: Germline is not matched at one junction end, which may reflect a read error. The chain joins TRBV6-6 to TRBJ2-5, with TRBD1 as a possible D gene (6 bases). Germline V CDR1 and CDR2: MNHNY, SVGAGI (reference sequence). The CDR3 sequence is 17 residues long. In DNA, the CDR3 is TGTGCCAGCAGTCCGCGAACAGGGTTTTTAGCCAGGAGGACCCAGTATTTC. Amino acids: CASSPRTGFLARRTQYF.

A note on this clonotype: This is likely a read error, given that the CDR3 carries no conserved phenylalanine or tryptophan at its end. The chain links TRBV5-6 to TRBJ2-7, with 8 bases matching TRBD2. The CDR3 length is 14 residues. Germline V lookup: CDR1 SGHDT, CDR2 YYEEEE. The CDR3 sequence is CVISLPGLAYEQYI. DNA of the CDR3: TGTGTCATCAGCTTGCCGGGACTAGCCTACGAGCAGTACATC.

Regarding this clonotype: A junction boundary mismatches the germline segment, possibly from a read error. The V call is TRBV6-5, the J call TRBJ2-5, with D possibly matching TRBD2 (5 bases). This CDR3 has 14 amino acids. CDR1 MNHEY and CDR2 SVGAGI come from the germline V gene. The CDR3 spells CGSSYSREQEIQYF. The CDR3 DNA reads TGTGGCAGCAGTTACTCGAGGGAGCAAGAGATCCAGTACTTC.

Of note for this clonotype: The conserved phenylalanine or tryptophan is not found at the CDR3 terminus, so this likely reflects a read error. This chain joins TRBV6-6 and TRBJ2-2; 10 bases agree with TRBD1. V gave up 5 bases and J gave up 6 bases; unmatched junction bases: 12. Germline CDR1 reads MNHNY; CDR2 reads SVGAGI (reference sequence). The CDR3 length is 17 residues. In DNA form, the CDR3 reads TGTGCCAGCAGTGTAGTATCGGGACAGGGGTTGCCCGGGGAGCTGTTTATT. Translated: CASSVVSGQGLPGELFI.